The 13 T cell receptor beta chains below come from one sample, sequenced in a study of cytomegalovirus exposure and HLA in healthy donors. Researchers ran the PCR with 60 Vbeta and 13 Jbeta primers. Clones were sequenced by immunoSEQ multiplex PCR, and TCRdb holds only the in-frame ones, with some missing. The sample has about 120,000 clones, around 80% seen once. Source material: PBMCs. These receptors originate from a man aged 30-40 years in good health and CMV-seropositive.

V gene TRBV7-2 combines with J gene TRBJ2-7; 9 bases are a match to TRBD2. J lost 2 bases, V lost 1 base, and 3 bases had no gene match. The germline gives CDR1 SGHTA, CDR2 FQGNSA. The CDR3 spans 15 residues. The CDR3 protein is CASSLVSGGAYEQYF. CDR3 DNA sequence: TGTGCCAGCAGCTTAGTTAGCGGGGGAGCCTACGAGCAGTACTTC.

This chain joins TRBV7-8 and TRBJ1-2, with D possibly matching TRBD1 (5 bases). Germline V gene sequence: CDR1 SGHVS, CDR2 FQNEAQ. V was shortened by 5 bases and J by 0 bases, with 10 bases between the two germline ends. CDR3 length: 14 residues. The CDR3 DNA follows: TGTGCCAGCAGCCCTCAGACAGCTAACTATGGCTACACCTTC. Its protein is CASSPQTANYGYTF. Full variable domain (rest looked up from reference TRBV7-8 and TRBJ1-2): GAGVSQSPRYKVAKRGQDVALRCDPISGHVSLFWYQQALGQGPEFLTYFQNEAQLDKSGLPSDRFFAERPEGSVSTLKIQRTQQEDSAVYLCASSPQTANYGYTFGSGTRLTVV.

The V call is TRBV7-9, the J call TRBJ1-2; the match to TRBD1 covers 7 bases. The germline V gene has CDR1 SEHNR and CDR2 FQNEAQ (reference sequence). The CDR3 has 16 amino acids. V shed 3 bases and J 8 bases; nucleotides not matched to a gene: 15. DNA of the CDR3: TGTGCCAGCAGCTTGGGTGGGACAGTCGTTGGGAGAGGCTACACCTTC. This encodes CASSLGGTVVGRGYTF.

The J gene is TRBJ2-2, the V gene TRBV9; a possible D gene is TRBD2 (5 bases). The length of the CDR3 is 13 residues. Germline lookup yields CDR1 SGDLS and CDR2 YYNGEE. V gave up 2 bases and J gave up 7 bases, with 9 bases separating them. The CDR3 here is CASSVSSLGELFF. The CDR3 nucleotides are TGTGCCAGCAGCGTTTCTAGCCTCGGGGAGCTGTTTTTT.

The table lists this clone with a count of one. The chain couples TRBV6-5 to TRBJ2-1; 9 nucleotides match TRBD1. This CDR3 spans 15 amino acids. Germline lookup yields CDR1 MNHEY and CDR2 SVGAGI. V was pared by 2 bases and J by 4 bases, with 3 bases of the junction left unmatched. CDR3 residues: CASSYQQGAYNEQFF. The CDR3 DNA follows: TGTGCCAGCAGTTACCAACAGGGGGCATACAATGAGCAGTTCTTC.

This clone was detected a few times. V usage is TRBV27 and J usage is TRBJ2-5, with unresolved D. The CDR3 has 13 amino acids. Germline V lookup: CDR1 MNHEY, CDR2 SMNVEV (reference sequence). V was cut by 2 bases and J by 2 bases, with 6 bases left in between. This CDR3 reads CASSLQQQETQYF. For the CDR3, the DNA is TGTGCCAGCAGTTTACAACAGCAAGAGACCCAGTACTTC.

The genes are TRBV9 and TRBJ1-6; 9 bases fit TRBD1. Trimming at V came to 0 bases and at J to 8 bases, leaving 9 bases not matched to a gene. CDR1 and CDR2 from the germline V gene are SGDLS and YYNGEE. CDR3 length equals 17 residues. The chain's CDR3 is CASSVAQGAILDSPLHF. DNA for the CDR3: TGTGCCAGCAGCGTAGCACAGGGGGCGATATTGGATTCACCCCTCCACTTT.

A word on this clone: One junction end disagrees with the germline gene, perhaps due to a read error. At the DNA level, this CDR3 is encoded by other sequences in the same sample as well. This chain joins TRBV29-1 and TRBJ1-4; TRBD1 matches at 8 bases. The length of the CDR3 is 14 residues. CDR1 and CDR2 (germline): SQVTM, ANQGSEA. This CDR3 reads CSVDKQGEGEKLFF. CDR3 bases: TGCAGCGTTGATAAACAGGGGGAGGGTGAAAAGCTGTTTTTT.

This clone was recorded a few times. This chain uses TRBV15 with TRBJ1-5; D is undetermined. CDR1 is LNHNV, CDR2 YYDKDF, per germline (reference sequence). The V end was cut by 4 bases, the J end by 3 bases, with 4 bases between. The CDR3 runs to 12 residues. The chain's CDR3 is CATSIYNQPQHF. Written as DNA, the CDR3 is TGTGCCACCAGCATTTACAATCAGCCCCAGCATTTT. Full variable domain (rest looked up from reference TRBV15 and TRBJ1-5): DAMVIQNPRYQVTQFGKPVTLSCSQTLNHNVMYWYQQKSSQAPKLLFHYYDKDFNNEADTPDNFQSRRPNTSFCFLDIRSPGLGDTAMYLCATSIYNQPQHFGDGTRLSIL.

Only a few counts were recorded for this clone. The chain uses TRBV4-1 and TRBJ1-3; possible D gene TRBD1, 6 bases. Trimming cost V 5 bases and J 1 base, with 12 bases left between them. The CDR3 is 15 amino acids. The V gene's germline CDR1 is MGHRA and CDR2 YSYEKL. For the CDR3, the DNA is TGCGCCAGCAGCACCTCACAGGGATCTGGAAACACCATATATTTT. This codes for CASSTSQGSGNTIYF.

The chain joins TRBV6-5 to TRBJ1-5; no clear D gene. The ends were cut back, 5 bases at V and 2 bases at J, with 10 bases in the middle. CDR1 MNHEY and CDR2 SVGAGI come from the germline V gene. This CDR3 contains 14 residues. The CDR3 spells CASSIHEGNQPQHF. CDR3 DNA: TGTGCCAGCAGTATACACGAGGGCAATCAGCCCCAGCATTTT.

The rearrangement links TRBV5-1 to TRBJ2-3; possibly TRBD2 for D (5 bases). There are 15 residues in the CDR3. Trimming removed 2 bases at V and 0 bases at J, with 10 bases between. CDR1 is SGHRS and CDR2 is YFSETQ in the germline V gene. Here the CDR3 reads CASSFPRGSTDTQYF. The CDR3 nucleotides read TGCGCCAGCAGCTTTCCCAGAGGGAGCACAGATACGCAGTATTTT. Full variable domain (outside the CDR3, taken from reference TRBV5-1 and TRBJ2-3): KAGVTQTPRYLIKTRGQQVTLSCSPISGHRSVSWYQQTPGQGLQFLFEYFSETQRNKGNFPGRFSGRQFSNSRSEMNVSTLELGDSALYLCASSFPRGSTDTQYFGPGTRLTVL.

The V call is TRBV7-9, the J call TRBJ1-1, with TRBD1 as a possible D gene (5 bases). This CDR3 comprises 14 residues. Looked up from germline, CDR1 is SEHNR and CDR2 is FQNEAQ (reference sequence). With 5 bases removed from V and 5 bases from J, the gap between germline ends came to 15 bases. DNA of the CDR3: TGTGCCAGCAGCCTCCTCGGGGGACGTACTGAAGCTTTCTTT. Translation gives CASSLLGGRTEAFF.